These T cell receptor beta chains were read from a single sample in a study of blood T cell repertoires in COVID-19. Produced via immunoSEQ multiplex PCR; TCRdb's table is partial and in-frame only. The profile shows around 140,000 clones, about four fifths of them singletons. Source material: peripheral blood. Source of these receptors: a woman in her sixties with active or convalescent COVID-19. Each CDR3 is given with its conserved first and last residue. A D gene is named only where the DNA matches it firmly. Rows give clone size only sometimes, using once, few, many, or a class for an expanded clone.

>NA|TRBV7-6|NA|TRBJ1-5
TGTGCCAGCAGCGCGAGGGGGAGGGAGGTTGTCGGTCAGCCCCAGCATTTT
CASSARGREVVGQPQHF
>NA|TRBV5-1|TRBD2|TRBJ2-5
TGCGCCAGCAGCTTGACAGGAGGGAGGGGAGAGACCCAGTACTTC
CASSLTGGRGETQYF
>NA|TRBV19|TRBD1|TRBJ2-3
TGTGCCAGTAGTATAGAGCGGACAGGCAGCACAGATACGCAGTATTTT
CASSIERTGSTDTQYF
>once|TRBV7-2|NA|TRBJ2-3
TGTGCCAGCAGCCCACGGACTGGGTCAGATACGCAGTATTTT
CASSPRTGSDTQYF
>NA|TRBV28|TRBD1|TRBJ2-7
TGTGCCAGCAGTCGGGACAGGCGTTCCTACGAGCAGTACTTC
CASSRDRRSYEQYF
>once|TRBV11-2|NA|TRBJ1-2
TGTGCCAGCAGCCCGGCCGGACTGACATATGGCTACACCTTC
CASSPAGLTYGYTF
>NA|TRBV19|NA|TRBJ2-1
TGTGCCAGTAAGACAGATTACAATGAGCAGTTCTTC
CASKTDYNEQFF
>NA|TRBV9|NA|TRBJ1-3
TGTGCCAGCAGCGTAGGACGGGAGAGGGGAAACACCATATATTTT
CASSVGRERGNTIYF
>NA|TRBV3-1/TRBV3-2|NA|TRBJ1-3
TGTGCCAGCAGCCAAGATAGGGGGGGCGGAAACACCATATATTTT
CASSQDRGGGNTIYF
>few|TRBV19|TRBD2|TRBJ2-1
TGTGCCAGTAGTATCCTTGGGACTAGCGTATTGAATGAGCAGTTCTTC
CASSILGTSVLNEQFF
>once|TRBV4-3|NA|TRBJ2-2
TGCGCCAGCAGCCAAGTGGCTCCGAACACCGGGGAGCTGTTTTTT
CASSQVAPNTGELFF
>NA|TRBV6-5|TRBD2|TRBJ2-7
TGTGCCAGCAGCGGAGTAGCGGGAGGGAGCTACGAGCAGTACTTC
CASSGVAGGSYEQYF
>few|TRBV19|TRBD1|TRBJ1-4
TGTGCCAGTAGCGGACAGGGATCCTCAACTAATGAAAAACTGTTTTTT
CASSGQGSSTNEKLFF
>NA|TRBV19|TRBD1|TRBJ2-1
TGTGCCAGTACCGAGGGGGACAGTAAGACTTTAAAGCAGTTCTTC
CASTEGDSKTLKQFF
>NA|TRBV28|TRBD1|TRBJ1-2
TGTGCCAGCAGTTTTTACAGGGGTGGGCCCGTTTTC
CASSFYRGGPVF
>NA|TRBV30|TRBD1|TRBJ1-1
TGTGCCTGGAGTTCCGGGACAGGGAGGACTGAAGCTTTCTTT
CAWSSGTGRTEAFF
>once|TRBV19|TRBD1|TRBJ2-1
TGTGCCAGTAGCAAGAATACAGGGGTCAGCTCCTACAATGAGCAGTTCTTC
CASSKNTGVSSYNEQFF
>few|TRBV6-6|TRBD1|TRBJ1-1
TGTGCCAGCAGTCACAATTCAGGGGGAGGCGCTTTCTTT
CASSHNSGGGAFF
>once|TRBV30|NA|TRBJ1-6
TGTGCCTGGAGTGTAGTCGGGAGCTCCTATAATTCACCCCTCCACTTT
CAWSVVGSSYNSPLHF
>NA|TRBV10-3|TRBD2|TRBJ2-7
TGTGCCATCAGTGACGGGGGGACCCAGTACGAGCAGTACTTC
CAISDGGTQYEQYF
>once|TRBV19|TRBD1|TRBJ2-3
TGTGCCAGTAGTATCCCGGGACAGGGCCGGGGAGATACGCAGTATTTT
CASSIPGQGRGDTQYF
>NA|TRBV9|NA|TRBJ2-1
TGTGCCAGCAGCGTAGCTCGGGAGAGTCCCAGGTACAATGAGCAGTTCTTC
CASSVARESPRYNEQFF
>NA|TRBV19|NA|TRBJ1-5
TGTGCCAGTAGTATATTCGGGGGGGATCAGCCCCAGCATTTT
CASSIFGGDQPQHF
>NA|TRBV11-2|NA|TRBJ2-3
TGTGCCAGCAGCTTAAATAGCGGTGATACGCAGTATTTT
CASSLNSGDTQYF
>NA|TRBV7-8|TRBD1|TRBJ1-2
TGTGCCAGCAGCTTAGAGGCAGGGGGCGGAATATATTATGGCTACACCTTC
CASSLEAGGGIYYGYTF
>NA|TRBV9|TRBD1|TRBJ1-6
TGTGCCAGCAGCGTGGGACAGGGCGGATATAATTCACCCCTCCACTTT
CASSVGQGGYNSPLHF
>NA|TRBV2|TRBD1|TRBJ1-2
TGTGCCAGCAGTGCCAGGGGGGCTGGCTACACCTTC
CASSARGAGYTF
>few|TRBV19|NA|TRBJ1-1
TGTGCCAGTAGTATAGGCGGCCCTGATGCTTTCTTT
CASSIGGPDAFF
>NA|TRBV21-1|NA|TRBJ1-1
TGTGCCACTTTCACTGAAGCTTTCTTT
CATFTEAFF
>NA|TRBV10-1|NA|TRBJ1-1
TGCGCCAGCAGTCGGGGCACTGAAGCTTTCTTT
CASSRGTEAFF
>NA|TRBV6-6|TRBD2|TRBJ2-1
TGTGCCAGCATCTCTAGCGGGGGGGCCTACAATGAGCAGTTCTTC
CASISSGGAYNEQFF
>NA|TRBV5-5|TRBD1|TRBJ1-3
TGTGCCAGCAGCTTGGCCCCCCTGACAGGGACTGGAAACACCATATATTTT
CASSLAPLTGTGNTIYF
>NA|TRBV7-8|NA|TRBJ1-4
TGTGCCAGCAGCCCTACCTTCGGTATCCTTGAGGGAATGGCTAATGAAAAACTGTTTTTT
CASSPTFGILEGMANEKLFF
>NA|TRBV11-2|NA|TRBJ1-2
TGTGCCAGCAGCCCTGCGGCCTCTAACTATGGCTACACCTTC
CASSPAASNYGYTF
>NA|TRBV6-6|TRBD2|TRBJ2-3
TGTGCCAGTCGACTAGCGGGGGGATCAGATACGCAGTATTTT
CASRLAGGSDTQYF
>NA|TRBV18|TRBD1|TRBJ1-1
TGTGCCAGCTCACCATTGGGACAGGCGAACACTGAAGCTTTCTTT
CASSPLGQANTEAFF
>NA|TRBV15|TRBD2|TRBJ2-1
TGTGCCACCAGCAGAGTTGCGGGGGGTTATTACAATGAGCAGTTCTTC
CATSRVAGGYYNEQFF